This TCR beta chain appears in the sequencing data of a study of shared clonotypes between healthy human individuals. This table comes from immunoSEQ multiplex PCR, and its TCRdb copy is limited to in-frame clones, with some not included. The sample yields some 2,500,000 clones, approximately 94% seen once. Trimming removed 4 bases from V and 7 bases from J, with 13 bases in between. Looked up from germline, CDR1 is MRHNA and CDR2 is SNTAGT. The CDR3 is 13 amino acids. The chain links TRBV6-4 to TRBJ1-1; D is perhaps TRBD1 (5 bases). Source material: naive CD4+ T cells from PBMCs. Regarding subset: CD45RA+ positively selected. This receptor was identified in a man aged 18 to 30 in good health. Some clones in this sample may be carry-over from other donors' samples. The CDR3 DNA sequence: TGTGCCAGCAGTGGGGGACCCGGCGGTGAAGCTTTCTTT. Its translation: CASSGGPGGEAFF.